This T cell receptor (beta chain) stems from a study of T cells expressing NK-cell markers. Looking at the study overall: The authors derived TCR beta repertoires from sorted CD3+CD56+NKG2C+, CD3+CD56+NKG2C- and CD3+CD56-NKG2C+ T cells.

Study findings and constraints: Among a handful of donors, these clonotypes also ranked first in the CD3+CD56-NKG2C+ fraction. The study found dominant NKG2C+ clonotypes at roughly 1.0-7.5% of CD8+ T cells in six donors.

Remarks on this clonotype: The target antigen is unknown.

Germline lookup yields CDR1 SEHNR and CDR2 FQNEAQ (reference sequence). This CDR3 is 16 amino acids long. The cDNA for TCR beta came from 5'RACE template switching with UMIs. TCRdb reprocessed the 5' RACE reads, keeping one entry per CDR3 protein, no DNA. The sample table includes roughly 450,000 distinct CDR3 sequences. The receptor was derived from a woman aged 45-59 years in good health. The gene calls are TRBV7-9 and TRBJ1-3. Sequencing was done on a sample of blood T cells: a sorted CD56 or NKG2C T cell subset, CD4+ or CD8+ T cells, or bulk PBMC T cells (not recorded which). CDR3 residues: CASSSIRGRAGNTIYF.